The clone carrying this TCR beta chain has a handful of counts. Antigen unknown. The CDR3 carries no conserved terminal phenylalanine or tryptophan, so it likely arises from a read error. The DNA is left out, because the CDR3 cannot be placed on it with certainty; the CDR3 is given as TCRdb lists it. These data come from a study of early T cells in non-severe SARS-CoV-2 infection. At the level of the study: Sequenced material consisted of bulk RNA (from unsorted whole blood), and chains were unpaired. Findings and limits, study-wide: Matching against VDJdb likely underestimated virus-specific expansions, favoring anti-spike CD8.

The TCR library protocol attached unique molecular identifiers to the individual cDNA molecules. TCRdb redid the calling of the 5' RACE reads with MiXCR, one entry per CDR3 protein. Among roughly 72,000 distinct CDR3 sequences listed, roughly 13% were seen once. The germline V gene has CDR1 SGHAT and CDR2 FQNNGV. A total of 11 residues make up the CDR3, ends included. Sequenced sample: whole blood. The rearrangement links TRBV11-2 to TRBJ2-5. The source of this sequence is an adult who was a healthcare worker with PCR-confirmed SARS-CoV-2 infection or an uninfected control (not recorded which). Here the CDR3 reads CASSLDRSSWS.